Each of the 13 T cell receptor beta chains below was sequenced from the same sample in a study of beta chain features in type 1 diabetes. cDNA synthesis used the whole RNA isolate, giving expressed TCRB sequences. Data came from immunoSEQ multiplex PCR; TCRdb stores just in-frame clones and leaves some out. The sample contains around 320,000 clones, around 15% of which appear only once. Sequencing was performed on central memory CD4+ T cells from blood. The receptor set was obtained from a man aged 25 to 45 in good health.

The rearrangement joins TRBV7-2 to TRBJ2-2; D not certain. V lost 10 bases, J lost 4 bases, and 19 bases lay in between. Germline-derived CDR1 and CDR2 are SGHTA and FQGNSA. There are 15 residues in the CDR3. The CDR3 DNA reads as TGTGCCACCCAACAAGGACGGGTTCTCACCGGGGAGCTGTTTTTT. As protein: CATQQGRVLTGELFF. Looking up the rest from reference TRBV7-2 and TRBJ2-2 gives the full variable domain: GAGVSQSPSNKVTEKGKDVELRCDPISGHTALYWYRQSLGQGLEFLIYFQGNSAPDKSGLPSDRFSAERTGGSVSTLTIQRTQQEDSAVYLCATQQGRVLTGELFFGEGSRLTVL.

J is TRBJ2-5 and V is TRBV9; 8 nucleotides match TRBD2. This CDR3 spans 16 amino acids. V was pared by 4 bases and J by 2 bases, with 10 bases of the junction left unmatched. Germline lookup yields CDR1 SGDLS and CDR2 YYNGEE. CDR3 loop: CASSPHSGVTQETQYF. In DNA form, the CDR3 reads TGTGCCAGCAGCCCCCATAGCGGGGTAACACAAGAGACCCAGTACTTC.

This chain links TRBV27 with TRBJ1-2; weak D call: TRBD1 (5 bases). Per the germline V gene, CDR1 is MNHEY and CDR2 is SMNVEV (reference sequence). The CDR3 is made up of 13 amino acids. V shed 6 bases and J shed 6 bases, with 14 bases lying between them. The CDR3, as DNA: TGTGCCAGCAGGGGGCAGGTCCATGATGGCTACACCTTC. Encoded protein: CASRGQVHDGYTF.

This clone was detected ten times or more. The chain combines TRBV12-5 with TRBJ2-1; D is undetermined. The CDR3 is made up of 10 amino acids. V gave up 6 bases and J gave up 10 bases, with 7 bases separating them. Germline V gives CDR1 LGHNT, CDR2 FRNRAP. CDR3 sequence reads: CASGRTEQFF. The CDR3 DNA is TGTGCTAGTGGCCGCACCGAGCAGTTCTTC.

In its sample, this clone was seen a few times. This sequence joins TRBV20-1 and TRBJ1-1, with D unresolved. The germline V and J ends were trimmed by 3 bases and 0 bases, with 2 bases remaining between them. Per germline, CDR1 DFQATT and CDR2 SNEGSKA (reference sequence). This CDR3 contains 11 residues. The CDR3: CSARMNTEAFF. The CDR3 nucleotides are TGCAGTGCTAGGATGAACACTGAAGCTTTCTTT.

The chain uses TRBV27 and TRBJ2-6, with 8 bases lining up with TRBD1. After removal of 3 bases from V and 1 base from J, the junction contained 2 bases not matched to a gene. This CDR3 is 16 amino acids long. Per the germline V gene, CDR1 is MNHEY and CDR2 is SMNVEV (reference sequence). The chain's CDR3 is CASSFDRGSGANVLTF. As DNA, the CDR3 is TGTGCCAGCAGTTTCGACAGGGGATCTGGGGCCAACGTCCTGACTTTC.

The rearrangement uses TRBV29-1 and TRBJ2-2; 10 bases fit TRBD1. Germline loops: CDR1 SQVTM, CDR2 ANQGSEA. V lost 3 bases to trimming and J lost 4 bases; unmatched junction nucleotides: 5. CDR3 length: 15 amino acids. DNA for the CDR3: TGCAGCGTTGAGTCGGGACAGGGGACCACCGGGGAGCTGTTTTTT. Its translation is CSVESGQGTTGELFF.

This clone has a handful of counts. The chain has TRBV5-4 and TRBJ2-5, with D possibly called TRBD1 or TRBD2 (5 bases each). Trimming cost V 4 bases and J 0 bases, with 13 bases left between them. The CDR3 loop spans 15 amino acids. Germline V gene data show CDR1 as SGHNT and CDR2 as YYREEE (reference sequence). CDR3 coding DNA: TGTGCCAGCAGCGTCAAACTGGGGGACCAAGAGACCCAGTACTTC. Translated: CASSVKLGDQETQYF. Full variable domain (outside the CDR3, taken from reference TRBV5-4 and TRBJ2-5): ETGVTQSPTHLIKTRGQQVTLRCSSQSGHNTVSWYQQALGQGPQFIFQYYREEENGRGNFPPRFSGLQFPNYSSELNVNALELDDSALYLCASSVKLGDQETQYFGPGTRLLVL.

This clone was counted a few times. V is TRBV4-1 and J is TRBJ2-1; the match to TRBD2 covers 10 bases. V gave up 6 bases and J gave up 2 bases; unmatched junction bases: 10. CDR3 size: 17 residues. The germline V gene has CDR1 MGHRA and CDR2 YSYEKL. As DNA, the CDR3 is TGCGCCAGCAGACATGGCCTAGCGGGAGTACCCTACAATGAGCAGTTCTTC. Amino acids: CASRHGLAGVPYNEQFF.

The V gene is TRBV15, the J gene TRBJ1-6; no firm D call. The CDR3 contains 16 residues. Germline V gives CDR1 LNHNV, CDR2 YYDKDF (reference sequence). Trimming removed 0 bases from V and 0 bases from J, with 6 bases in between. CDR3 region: CATSRDGRSYNSPLHF. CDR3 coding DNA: TGTGCCACCAGCAGAGACGGCCGCTCCTATAATTCACCCCTCCACTTT.

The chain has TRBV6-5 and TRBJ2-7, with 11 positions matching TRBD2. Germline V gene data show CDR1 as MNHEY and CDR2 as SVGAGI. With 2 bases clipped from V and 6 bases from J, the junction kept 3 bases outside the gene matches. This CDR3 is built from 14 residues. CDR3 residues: CASSYRSGGGEQYF. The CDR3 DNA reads TGTGCCAGCAGTTACCGTAGCGGGGGGGGCGAGCAGTACTTC.

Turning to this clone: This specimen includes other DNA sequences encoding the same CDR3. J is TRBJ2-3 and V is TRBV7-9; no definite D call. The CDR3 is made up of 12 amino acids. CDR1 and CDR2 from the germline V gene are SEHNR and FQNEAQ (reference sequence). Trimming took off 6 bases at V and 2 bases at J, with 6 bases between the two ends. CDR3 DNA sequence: TGTGCCAGCAGTAGCAACACAGATACGCAGTATTTT. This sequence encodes CASSSNTDTQYF. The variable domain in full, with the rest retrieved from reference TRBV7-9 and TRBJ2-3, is DTGVSQNPRHKITKRGQNVTFRCDPISEHNRLYWYRQTLGQGPEFLTYFQNEAQLEKSRLLSDRFSAERPKGSFSTLEIQRTEQGDSAMYLCASSSNTDTQYFGPGTRLTVL.

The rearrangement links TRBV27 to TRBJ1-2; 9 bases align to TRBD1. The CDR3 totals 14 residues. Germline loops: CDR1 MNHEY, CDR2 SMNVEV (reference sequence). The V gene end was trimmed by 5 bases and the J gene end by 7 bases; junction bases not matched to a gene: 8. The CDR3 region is CASSPQGALSGYTF. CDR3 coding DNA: TGTGCCAGCAGTCCACAGGGGGCGCTGAGTGGCTACACCTTC.